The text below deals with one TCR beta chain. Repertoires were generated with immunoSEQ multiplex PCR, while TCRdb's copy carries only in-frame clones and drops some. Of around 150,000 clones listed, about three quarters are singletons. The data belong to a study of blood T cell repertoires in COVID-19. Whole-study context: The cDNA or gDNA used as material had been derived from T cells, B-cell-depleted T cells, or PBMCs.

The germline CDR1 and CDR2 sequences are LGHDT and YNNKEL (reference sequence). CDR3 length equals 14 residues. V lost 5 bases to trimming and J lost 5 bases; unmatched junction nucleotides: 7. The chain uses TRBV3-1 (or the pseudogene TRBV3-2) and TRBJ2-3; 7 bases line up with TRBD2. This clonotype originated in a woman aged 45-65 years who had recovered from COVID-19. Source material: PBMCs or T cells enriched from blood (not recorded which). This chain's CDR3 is CASSYNIAGDTQYF. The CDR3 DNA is TGTGCCAGCAGCTATAATATAGCGGGAGATACGCAGTATTTT.